These 6 T cell receptor beta chains were all obtained from the same sample, sequenced in a study of beta chain features in type 1 diabetes (dated 2018 in TCRdb). These receptors have no known antigen. Overall study outcomes, separate from this receptor: Type 1 diabetes patients showed a moderate but significant shortening of TCRB CDR3 length in all four CD4+ subsets.

Libraries were prepared through the immunoSEQ multiplex PCR assay. The entire amount of isolated RNA was reverse transcribed using the High Capacity cDNA Reverse Transcription Kit, so the sequenced TCRB transcripts were expressed ones. Not all clones reach the TCRdb copy of this immuneACCESS table, which keeps in-frame sequences only. Checked studies attribute under half of the gap to unresolved V genes and leave the rest unexplained. The sample yields more than 300,000 clones; 9.3% were counted once. In total, the top ten clones hold around 1% of the sample. The material sequenced was central memory CD4+ T cells from blood. The receptors were gathered from a man aged 25-45 years with type 1 diabetes.

The rearrangement joins TRBV7-2 to TRBJ1-4; D is possibly TRBD1 (6 bases). The CDR3 spans 18 residues. CDR1 and CDR2 (germline): SGHTA, FQGNSA. The ends were cut back, 4 bases at V and 4 bases at J, with 22 bases in the middle. The CDR3 coding sequence is TGTGCCAGCAGCTCCAAGATCGAACCGGGACAAGATAATGAAAAACTGTTTTTT. Translation: CASSSKIEPGQDNEKLFF.

J is TRBJ2-5 and V is TRBV25-1; 7 bases agree with TRBD2. Trimming took 4 bases from V and 3 from J; bases not matched to a gene: 8. This CDR3 is 15 amino acids long. Per germline, CDR1 MGHDK and CDR2 SYGVNS. The CDR3 loop is CASSAPWGGKETQYF. The CDR3 nucleotides read TGTGCCAGCAGTGCCCCCTGGGGAGGGAAAGAGACCCAGTACTTC.

This clone was counted only a few times. The rearrangement uses TRBV5-1 and TRBJ2-1, with 11 bases that match TRBD2. J was trimmed by 5 bases and V by 0 bases; bases with no gene match: 4. The CDR3 is 16 amino acids. Germline V gene lookup returns CDR1 SGHRS and CDR2 YFSETQ. The CDR3 region is CASSLVSSGGNNEQFF. The CDR3 coding sequence is TGCGCCAGCAGCTTGGTCTCTAGCGGGGGGAACAATGAGCAGTTCTTC.

This clone was counted a few times. This chain uses TRBV2 with TRBJ1-4; D not resolved. V was clipped by 1 base and J by 8 bases, with 17 bases between them. This CDR3 comprises 16 residues. From germline, CDR1 is SNHLY and CDR2 FYNNEI. CDR3 sequence: CASSEGLRAGSEKLFF. CDR3 in DNA: TGTGCCAGCAGTGAAGGTTTGCGGGCGGGGAGCGAAAAACTGTTTTTT.

This clone was seen only a few times. The chain joins TRBV6-1 to TRBJ1-1; D ambiguous. Germline CDR1 and CDR2: MNHNS and SASEGT. The germline V and J ends were trimmed by 0 bases and 6 bases, with 14 bases remaining between them. CDR3 length equals 15 residues. DNA for the CDR3: TGTGCCAGCAGTGAAGCGCTTGATCGGCTGGCTGAAGCTTTCTTT. Amino acids: CASSEALDRLAEAFF.

This clone was counted many times. CDR3 residues: CASSFGRDGNEKLFF. CDR3 nucleotide sequence: TGTGCCAGCAGCTTTGGCCGGGACGGTAATGAAAAACTGTTTTTT. The chain uses TRBV7-9 and TRBJ1-4; perhaps TRBD1 as D (5 bases). The CDR3 has 15 amino acids. Germline loops: CDR1 SEHNR, CDR2 FQNEAQ (reference sequence). Trimming removed 3 bases from V and 4 bases from J, with 12 bases in between.